This record concerns one T cell receptor (beta chain) sequence. The record originates from a study of tumor-infiltrating lymphocytes in oesophageal squamous cell carcinoma. Germline V lookup: CDR1 SGHTA, CDR2 FQGTGA. The CDR3 covers 15 residues. MiXCR, applied by TCRdb to the PCR reads, yields one record per CDR3 protein. The table lists just over 8,500 distinct CDR3 sequences, 66% of them singletons. The sequence was collected from a female donor with esophageal squamous cell carcinoma. J is TRBJ2-5 and V is TRBV7-3; D is unresolved. The J call is uncertain, as TRBJ2-1 better fits the DNA end. The sequenced material came from esophageal tumor tissue. CDR3 in DNA: TGTGCCAGCAGCTTACTACAGAGCTCCTACAATGAGCAGTTCTTC. It yields the protein CASSLLQSSYNEQFF.